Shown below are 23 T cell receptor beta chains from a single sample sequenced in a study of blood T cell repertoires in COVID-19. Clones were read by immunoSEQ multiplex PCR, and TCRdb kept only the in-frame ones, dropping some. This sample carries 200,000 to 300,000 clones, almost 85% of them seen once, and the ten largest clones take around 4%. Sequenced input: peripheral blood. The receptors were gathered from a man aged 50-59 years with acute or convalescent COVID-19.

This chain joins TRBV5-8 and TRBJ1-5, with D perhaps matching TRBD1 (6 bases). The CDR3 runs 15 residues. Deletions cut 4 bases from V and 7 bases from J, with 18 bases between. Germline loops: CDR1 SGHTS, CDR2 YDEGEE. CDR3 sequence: CASSLVRGFGQPQHF. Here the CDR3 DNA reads TGTGCCAGCAGCCTAGTCAGGGGTTTTGGGCAGCCCCAGCATTTT.

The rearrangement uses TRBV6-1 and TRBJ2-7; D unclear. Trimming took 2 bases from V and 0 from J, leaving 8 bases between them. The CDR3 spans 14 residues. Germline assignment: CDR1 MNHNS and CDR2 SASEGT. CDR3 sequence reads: CASSENGYSYEQYF. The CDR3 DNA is TGTGCCAGCAGTGAAAACGGGTACTCCTACGAGCAGTACTTC.

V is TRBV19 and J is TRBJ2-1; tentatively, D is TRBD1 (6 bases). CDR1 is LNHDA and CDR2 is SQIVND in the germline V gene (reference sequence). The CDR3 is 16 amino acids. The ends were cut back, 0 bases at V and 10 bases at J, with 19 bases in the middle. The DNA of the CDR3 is TGTGCCAGTAGTATAGATCCCTACGCAGGGGCAAGAGAGCAGTTCTTC. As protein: CASSIDPYAGAREQFF.

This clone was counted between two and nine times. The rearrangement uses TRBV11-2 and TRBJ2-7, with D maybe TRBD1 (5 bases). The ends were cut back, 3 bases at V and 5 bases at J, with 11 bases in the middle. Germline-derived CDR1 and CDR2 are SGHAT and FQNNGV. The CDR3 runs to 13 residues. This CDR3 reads CASSLWGSHEQYF. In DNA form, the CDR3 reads TGTGCCAGCAGCTTGTGGGGCAGTCACGAGCAGTACTTC. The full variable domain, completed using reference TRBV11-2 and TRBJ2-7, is EAGVAQSPRYKIIEKRQSVAFWCNPISGHATLYWYQQILGQGPKLLIQFQNNGVVDDSQLPKDRFSAERLKGVDSTLKIQPAKLEDSAVYLCASSLWGSHEQYFGPGTRLTVT.

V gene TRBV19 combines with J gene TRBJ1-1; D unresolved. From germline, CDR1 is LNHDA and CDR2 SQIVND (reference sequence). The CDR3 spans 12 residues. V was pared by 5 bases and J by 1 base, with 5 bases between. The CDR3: CASSGPNTEAFF. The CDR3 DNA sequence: TGTGCCAGTAGTGGGCCGAACACTGAAGCTTTCTTT.

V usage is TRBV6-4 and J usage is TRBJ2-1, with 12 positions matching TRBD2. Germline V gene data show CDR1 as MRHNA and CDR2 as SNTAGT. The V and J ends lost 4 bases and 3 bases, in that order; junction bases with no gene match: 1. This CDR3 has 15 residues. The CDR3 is CASSGTSGNYNEQFF. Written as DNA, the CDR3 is TGTGCCAGCAGTGGGACTAGCGGGAACTACAATGAGCAGTTCTTC.

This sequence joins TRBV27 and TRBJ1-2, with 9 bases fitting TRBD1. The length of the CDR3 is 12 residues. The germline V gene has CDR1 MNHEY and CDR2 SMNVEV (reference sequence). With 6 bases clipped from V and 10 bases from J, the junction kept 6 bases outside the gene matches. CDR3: CASREQGADYTF. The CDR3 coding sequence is TGTGCCAGCAGAGAACAGGGGGCTGACTACACCTTC.

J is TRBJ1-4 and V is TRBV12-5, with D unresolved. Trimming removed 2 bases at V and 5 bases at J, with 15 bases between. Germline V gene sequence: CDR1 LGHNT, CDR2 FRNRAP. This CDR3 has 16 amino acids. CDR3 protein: CASGLRTPEGNEKLFF. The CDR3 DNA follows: TGTGCTAGTGGTTTGCGTACCCCCGAGGGAAATGAAAAACTGTTTTTT.

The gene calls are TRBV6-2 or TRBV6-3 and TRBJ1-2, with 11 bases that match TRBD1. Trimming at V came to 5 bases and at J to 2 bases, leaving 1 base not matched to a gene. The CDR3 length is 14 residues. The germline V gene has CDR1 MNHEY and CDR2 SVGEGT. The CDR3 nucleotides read TGTGCCAGCAGTCGGACAGGGGGCAACTATGGCTACACCTTC. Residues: CASSRTGGNYGYTF.

CDR3 nucleotide sequence: TGCAGTGGAGGGGGTTACACTGAAGCTTTCTTT. This encodes CSGGGYTEAFF. The chain has TRBV20-1 and TRBJ1-1; tentative D call: TRBD1 (6 bases). This CDR3 has 11 amino acids. V was shortened by 7 bases and J by 3 bases, with 9 bases between the two germline ends. Germline V gene data show CDR1 as DFQATT and CDR2 as SNEGSKA (reference sequence).

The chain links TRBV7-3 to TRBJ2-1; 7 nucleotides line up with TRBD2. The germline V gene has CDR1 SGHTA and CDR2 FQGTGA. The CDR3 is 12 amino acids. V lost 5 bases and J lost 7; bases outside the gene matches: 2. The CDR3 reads CASSERGNEQFF. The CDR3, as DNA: TGTGCCAGCAGCGAGCGGGGAAATGAGCAGTTCTTC.

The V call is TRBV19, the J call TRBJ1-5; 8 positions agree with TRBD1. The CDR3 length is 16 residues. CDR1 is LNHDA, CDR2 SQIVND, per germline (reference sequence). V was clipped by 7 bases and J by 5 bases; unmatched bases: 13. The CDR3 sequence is CASTSIPDRAHQPQHF. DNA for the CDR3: TGTGCCAGTACCTCGATCCCGGACAGGGCCCATCAGCCCCAGCATTTT. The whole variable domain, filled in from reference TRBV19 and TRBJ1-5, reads DGGITQSPKYLFRKEGQNVTLSCEQNLNHDAMYWYRQDPGQGLRLIYYSQIVNDFQKGDIAEGYSVSREKKESFPLTVTSAQKNPTAFYLCASTSIPDRAHQPQHFGDGTRLSIL.

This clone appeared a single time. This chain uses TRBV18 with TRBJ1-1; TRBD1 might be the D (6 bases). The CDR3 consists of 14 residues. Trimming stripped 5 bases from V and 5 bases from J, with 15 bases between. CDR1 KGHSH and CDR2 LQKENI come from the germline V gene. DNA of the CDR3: TGTGCCAGCTCAGGGGACACCCAACATACTGAAGCTTTCTTT. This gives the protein CASSGDTQHTEAFF.

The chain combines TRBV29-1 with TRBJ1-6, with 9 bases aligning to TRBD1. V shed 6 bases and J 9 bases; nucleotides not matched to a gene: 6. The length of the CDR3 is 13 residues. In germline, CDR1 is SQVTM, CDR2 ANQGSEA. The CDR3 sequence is CSVSTGGSSPLHF. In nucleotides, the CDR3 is TGCAGCGTCTCGACAGGGGGTAGTTCACCCCTCCACTTT.

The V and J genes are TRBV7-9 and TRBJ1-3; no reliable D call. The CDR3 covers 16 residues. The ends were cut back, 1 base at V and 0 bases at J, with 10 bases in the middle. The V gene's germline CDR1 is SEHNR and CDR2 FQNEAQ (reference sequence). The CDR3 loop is CASSLEGGLSGNTIYF. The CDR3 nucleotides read TGTGCCAGCAGCTTAGAAGGCGGACTCTCTGGAAACACCATATATTTT.

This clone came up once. The CDR3 DNA follows: TGCGCCAGCAGTCAAGAGGCCTCAACTGTCGGGGCCAACGTCCTGACTTTC. Translating it yields CASSQEASTVGANVLTF. The V call is TRBV23-1, the J call TRBJ2-6, with unresolved D. TRBV23-1 is classed as an ORF, of uncertain function. This CDR3 region has 17 residues. V shed 2 bases and J shed 4 bases, with 15 bases lying between them.

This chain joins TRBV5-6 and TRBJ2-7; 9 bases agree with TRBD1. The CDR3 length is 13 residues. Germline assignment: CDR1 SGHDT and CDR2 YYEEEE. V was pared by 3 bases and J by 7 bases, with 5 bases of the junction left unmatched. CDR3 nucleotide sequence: TGTGCCAGCAGCTACAGGGGGCGAGATGAGCAGTACTTC. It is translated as CASSYRGRDEQYF.

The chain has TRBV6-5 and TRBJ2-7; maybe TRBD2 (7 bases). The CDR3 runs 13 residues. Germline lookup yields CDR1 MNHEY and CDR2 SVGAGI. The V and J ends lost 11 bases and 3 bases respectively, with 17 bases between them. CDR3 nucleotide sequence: TGTGCCGGGGGGGCAGGGAGGGTCTACGAGCAGTACTTC. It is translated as CAGGAGRVYEQYF.

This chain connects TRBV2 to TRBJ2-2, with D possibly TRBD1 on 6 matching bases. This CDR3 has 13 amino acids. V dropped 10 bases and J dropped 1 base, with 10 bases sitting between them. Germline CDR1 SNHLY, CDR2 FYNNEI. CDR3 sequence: CANKDRNTGELFF. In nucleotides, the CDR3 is TGTGCCAACAAGGACAGGAACACCGGGGAGCTGTTTTTT. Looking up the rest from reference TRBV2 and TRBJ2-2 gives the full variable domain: EPEVTQTPSHQVTQMGQEVILRCVPISNHLYFYWYRQILGQKVEFLVSFYNNEISEKSEIFDDQFSVERPDGSNFTLKIRSTKLEDSAMYFCANKDRNTGELFFGEGSRLTVL.

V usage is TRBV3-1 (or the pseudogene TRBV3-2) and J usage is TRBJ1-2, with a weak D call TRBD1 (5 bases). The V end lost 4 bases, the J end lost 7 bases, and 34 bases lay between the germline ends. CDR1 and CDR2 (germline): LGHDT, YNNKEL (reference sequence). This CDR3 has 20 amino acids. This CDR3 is CASSPRLPSGGGSVGTGYTF. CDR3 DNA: TGTGCCAGCAGCCCCAGACTACCGTCGGGGGGAGGATCCGTAGGGACTGGCTACACCTTC.

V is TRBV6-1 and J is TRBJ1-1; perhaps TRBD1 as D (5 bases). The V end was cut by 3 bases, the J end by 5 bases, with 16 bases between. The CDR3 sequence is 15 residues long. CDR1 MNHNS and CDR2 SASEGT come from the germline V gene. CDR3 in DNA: TGTGCCAGCAGTGACCCCGCGGCGGGGGAGACTGAAGCTTTCTTT. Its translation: CASSDPAAGETEAFF.

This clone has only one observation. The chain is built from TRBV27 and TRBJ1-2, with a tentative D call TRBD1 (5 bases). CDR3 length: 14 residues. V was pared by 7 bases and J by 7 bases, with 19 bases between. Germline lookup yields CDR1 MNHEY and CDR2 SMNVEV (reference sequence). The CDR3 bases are TGTGCCAGCACCCCGACGGGGGGGAGGATTGGCTACACCTTC. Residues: CASTPTGGRIGYTF.

The CDR3 loop reads CASSGRTSGGNTGELFF. In nucleotides, the CDR3 is TGTGCCAGCTCAGGAAGGACTAGCGGAGGGAACACCGGGGAGCTGTTTTTT. The chain joins TRBV18 to TRBJ2-2, with 10 bases matching TRBD2. J lost 1 base, V lost 5 bases, and 7 bases had no gene match. The CDR3 is 17 amino acids. Germline V CDR1 and CDR2: KGHSH, LQKENI.